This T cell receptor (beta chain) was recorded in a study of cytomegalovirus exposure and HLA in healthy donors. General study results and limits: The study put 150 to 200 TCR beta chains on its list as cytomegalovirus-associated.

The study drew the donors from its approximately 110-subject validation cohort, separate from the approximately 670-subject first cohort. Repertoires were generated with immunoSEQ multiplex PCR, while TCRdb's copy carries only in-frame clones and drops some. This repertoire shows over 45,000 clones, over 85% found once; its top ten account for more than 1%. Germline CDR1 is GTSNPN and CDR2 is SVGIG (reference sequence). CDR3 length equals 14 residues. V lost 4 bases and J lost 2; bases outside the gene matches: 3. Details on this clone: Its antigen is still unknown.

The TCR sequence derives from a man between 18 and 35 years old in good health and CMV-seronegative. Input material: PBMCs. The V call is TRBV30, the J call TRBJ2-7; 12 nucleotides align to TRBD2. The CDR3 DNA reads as TGTGCCTGGACTCGACTAGCGGGAGCCTACGAGCAGTACTTC. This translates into CAWTRLAGAYEQYF.